This T cell receptor beta chain was sequenced for a study of blood T cell repertoires in COVID-19. Study-wide context: The United States, Italy and Spain provided the acute and convalescent COVID-19 samples.

Germline V gene lookup returns CDR1 SEHNR and CDR2 FQNEAQ (reference sequence). This CDR3 spans 14 amino acids. Trimming shortened V by 5 bases and J by 5 bases, and 16 bases separated the two germline ends. Method: immunoSEQ multiplex PCR; TCRdb's copy keeps in-frame clones and lacks some. The sample shows approximately 37,000 clones, 80% to 90% of them seen only once. Source material: peripheral blood. V and J are TRBV7-9 and TRBJ2-7; possible D gene TRBD1, 6 bases. This receptor was taken from a man in his forties with active COVID-19. CDR3 in amino acids: CASSPTSSGDEQYF. The CDR3 bases are TGTGCCAGCAGCCCAACCTCTTCAGGGGACGAGCAGTACTTC.